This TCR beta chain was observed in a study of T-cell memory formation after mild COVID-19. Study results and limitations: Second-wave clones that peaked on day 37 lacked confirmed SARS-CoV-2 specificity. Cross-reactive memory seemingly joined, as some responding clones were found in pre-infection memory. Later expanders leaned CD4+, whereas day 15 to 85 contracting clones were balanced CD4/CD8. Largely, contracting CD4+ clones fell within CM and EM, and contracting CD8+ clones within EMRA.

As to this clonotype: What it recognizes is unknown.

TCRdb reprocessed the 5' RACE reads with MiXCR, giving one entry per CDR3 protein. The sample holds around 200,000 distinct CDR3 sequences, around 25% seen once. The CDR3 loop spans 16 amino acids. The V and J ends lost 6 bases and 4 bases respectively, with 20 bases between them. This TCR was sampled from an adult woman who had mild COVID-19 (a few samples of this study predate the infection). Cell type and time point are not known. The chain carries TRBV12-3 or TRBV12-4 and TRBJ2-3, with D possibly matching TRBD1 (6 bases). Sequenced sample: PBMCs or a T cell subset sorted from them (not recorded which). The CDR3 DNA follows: TGTGCCAGCAGACCTAGGACAGTGGGATATGCAGATACGCAGTATTTT. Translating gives CASRPRTVGYADTQYF.